One and the same sample provided the 30 T cell receptor beta chains below, sequenced in a study of T-cell reconstitution after alpha-beta-depleted transplantation in children listed by TCRdb under 2016. The sample's treatment or condition label is to be understood as: allogeneic hematopoietic cell transplantation with graft depleted of TCRalphabeta T cells and CD19 B cells. Receptor amplification or capture employed PCR. The instrument given in TCRdb is Illumina HiSeq 2500. TCR library preparation used molecular barcoding, with unique molecular identifiers applied to normalize quantification of the TCRbeta repertoire. In-frame beta chains were kept once TCRdb had trimmed the public reads at Q25 with fastp and called clones with MiXCR. Each CDR3 protein appears once, grouped with its most common genes and DNA. This sample is represented by a few hundred thousand distinct CDR3 sequences; around 7% of them were singletons. 5% to 6.5% of the sample goes to the ten largest clones.

This sample comprised PBMCs, obtained before TCRalphabeta/CD19-depleted stem cell transplant. The receptors shown here come from a boy aged 2-15 years with acute lymphoblastic leukemia, due to receive a stem cell transplant.

CDR3 protein: CSARPGLAGLAKNIQYF. CDR3 sequence (DNA): TGCAGTGCTAGACCGGGACTAGCGGGACTAGCCAAAAACATTCAGTACTTC. The chain links TRBV20-1 to TRBJ2-4, with 13 bases fitting TRBD2. Unmatched junction bases numbered 4, after V lost 2 bases and J lost 0 bases. This CDR3 comprises 17 residues. Germline V gene data show CDR1 as DFQATT and CDR2 as SNEGSKA (reference sequence).

J is TRBJ2-1 and V is TRBV11-3; possibly TRBD2 for D (5 bases). The CDR3 contains 13 residues. V was trimmed by 5 bases and J by 16 bases, leaving 21 bases between them. CDR1 is SGHNT, CDR2 YENEEA, per germline. DNA of the CDR3: TGTGCCAGCAGCCCCGTGATTGGAGGCCCGGGTTTCTTC. Translated, it gives CASSPVIGGPGFF.

This clonotype was recorded many times. This chain uses TRBV5-6 with TRBJ2-5; perhaps D is TRBD1 or TRBD2 (5 bases each). The germline V gene encodes CDR1 SGHDT and CDR2 YYEEEE. The length of the CDR3 is 13 residues. V lost 5 bases, J lost 5 bases, and 13 bases lay in between. Here the CDR3 DNA reads TGTGCCAGCAGTTTGAGAGGGGTGGAGACCCAGTACTTC. Its protein product is CASSLRGVETQYF.

This clonotype was observed many times. The CDR3 DNA reads TGCAGTGCTAGCCCTGGACAGAACTACGAGCAGTACTTC. Its protein is CSASPGQNYEQYF. V and J are TRBV20-1 and TRBJ2-7; a possible D gene is TRBD1 (6 bases). This CDR3 region has 13 residues. Germline assignment: CDR1 DFQATT and CDR2 SNEGSKA (reference sequence). V was cut by 3 bases and J by 3 bases, with 12 bases left in between.

The chain couples TRBV7-9 to TRBJ2-7; 11 positions match TRBD2. CDR1 SEHNR and CDR2 FQNEAQ come from the germline V gene (reference sequence). The J segment lost 6 bases and the V segment lost 4 bases, leaving 8 bases of the junction unmatched. This CDR3 comprises 15 residues. The CDR3: CASSSLAGGPSEQYF. As DNA, the CDR3 is TGTGCCAGCAGCTCATTAGCGGGGGGGCCGAGCGAGCAGTACTTC. The full variable domain, its missing parts supplied by reference TRBV7-9 and TRBJ2-7, is DTGVSQNPRHKITKRGQNVTFRCDPISEHNRLYWYRQTLGQGPEFLTYFQNEAQLEKSRLLSDRFSAERPKGSFSTLEIQRTEQGDSAMYLCASSSLAGGPSEQYFGPGTRLTVT.

This clonotype was detected a few times. This chain links TRBV10-2 with TRBJ2-5, with a possible D match to TRBD1 (5 bases). V lost 2 bases and J 2 bases, leaving 9 bases between the germline ends. The CDR3 consists of 14 residues. In germline, CDR1 is WSHSY, CDR2 SAAADI. CDR3 nucleotides: TGCGCCAGCAGTGAGGGGGCCAAACAAGAGACCCAGTACTTC. This sequence encodes CASSEGAKQETQYF.

At least ten counts were recorded for this clonotype. The chain couples TRBV28 to TRBJ2-7, with D perhaps matching TRBD1 (6 bases). The CDR3 runs to 15 residues. Germline CDR1 MDHEN, CDR2 SYDVKM. V lost 1 base to trimming and J lost 0 bases, with 10 bases between them. CDR3 in amino acids: CASSLSQGISYEQYF. As DNA, the CDR3 is TGTGCCAGCAGTTTATCCCAGGGGATCTCCTACGAGCAGTACTTC.

This rearrangement joins TRBV5-1 to TRBJ2-3; D not resolved. V lost 0 bases and J 1 base, leaving 12 bases between the germline ends. The CDR3 covers 16 residues. Per the germline V gene, CDR1 is SGHRS and CDR2 is YFSETQ. CDR3 nucleotide sequence: TGCGCCAGCAGCTTGGCCACCGACTCGCGCACAGATACGCAGTATTTT. Residues: CASSLATDSRTDTQYF.

The DNA for the CDR3 is TGCGCCAGCAGCTGGACAGGGGTTAGCAATCAGCCCCAGCATTTT. This sequence encodes CASSWTGVSNQPQHF. J is TRBJ1-5 and V is TRBV5-1, with TRBD1 identical over 9 bases. V gave up 3 bases and J gave up 0 bases; unmatched junction bases: 1. This CDR3 region has 15 residues. The germline V gene encodes CDR1 SGHRS and CDR2 YFSETQ.

The V call is TRBV2, the J call TRBJ2-6; tentatively, D is TRBD1 (6 bases). Germline assignment: CDR1 SNHLY and CDR2 FYNNEI. The CDR3 runs 14 residues. V was trimmed by 6 bases and J by 9 bases, leaving 15 bases between them. The CDR3 spells CASRGTSHSNVLTF. The CDR3 DNA reads as TGTGCCAGCAGGGGGACATCCCATAGCAACGTCCTGACTTTC.

This clonotype was found many times. This chain uses TRBV28 with TRBJ1-1; a weak D match, TRBD1 (5 bases). This CDR3 spans 16 amino acids. Germline CDR1 is MDHEN and CDR2 is SYDVKM. Trimming removed 6 bases from V and 0 bases from J, with 17 bases in between. The CDR3 here is CASRRAGNSLNTEAFF. CDR3 nucleotide sequence: TGTGCCAGCAGAAGGGCAGGGAACAGCCTGAACACTGAAGCTTTCTTT.

The chain joins TRBV6-2 or TRBV6-3 to TRBJ1-2; D unclear. CDR1 and CDR2 from the germline V gene are MNHEY and SVGEGT. The CDR3 extends over 15 amino acids. Trimming cost V 0 bases and J 2 bases, with 10 bases left between them. The CDR3 loop is CASSYSGLMNYGYTF. The CDR3 region has the DNA TGTGCCAGCAGTTACTCCGGGCTGATGAACTATGGCTACACCTTC.

This clonotype occurred many times. The V gene is TRBV4-2, the J gene TRBJ2-7; 8 nucleotides align to TRBD1. The CDR3 spans 13 residues. The V gene end was trimmed by 1 base and the J gene end by 5 bases; junction bases not matched to a gene: 1. Germline V gene sequence: CDR1 LGHNA, CDR2 YNFKEQ. The CDR3 DNA sequence: TGTGCCAGCAGCCAAGGGACAGGGAACGAGCAGTACTTC. This encodes CASSQGTGNEQYF.

This clonotype turned up a few times. V and J are TRBV11-2 and TRBJ2-5; possible D gene TRBD2, 6 bases. The CDR3 is 16 amino acids. V lost 2 bases, J lost 4 bases, and 17 bases lay in between. The germline gives CDR1 SGHAT, CDR2 FQNNGV. This CDR3 is CASSLLASEALETQYF. For the CDR3, the DNA is TGTGCCAGCAGCTTATTGGCTAGCGAAGCTTTAGAGACCCAGTACTTC.

This clonotype was detected many times. The V and J genes are TRBV10-3 and TRBJ2-3; D gene ambiguous. CDR1 is ENHRY and CDR2 is SYGVKD in the germline V gene. This CDR3 has 13 amino acids. V dropped 0 bases and J dropped 6 bases, with 7 bases sitting between them. As DNA, the CDR3 is TGTGCCATCAGTGAGTCGACCGGGGATACGCAGTATTTT. Translating gives CAISESTGDTQYF.

This clonotype was seen only a few times. The rearrangement uses TRBV6-2 or TRBV6-3 and TRBJ2-3; 7 bases match TRBD2. Trimming cost V 6 bases and J 4 bases; bases outside gene matches: 13. The germline V gene has CDR1 MNHEY and CDR2 SVGEGT. The CDR3 runs to 16 residues. The CDR3 spells CASSPPAAGEPDTQYF. In nucleotides, the CDR3 is TGTGCCAGCAGCCCGCCCGCGGCGGGAGAACCAGATACGCAGTATTTT.

V usage is TRBV11-2 and J usage is TRBJ2-2, with a weak D call TRBD1 (6 bases). The V gene's germline CDR1 is SGHAT and CDR2 FQNNGV. This CDR3 is built from 15 residues. V lost 4 bases, J lost 1 base, and 10 bases lay in between. The CDR3 sequence: CASSWTAKNTGELFF. For the CDR3, the DNA is TGTGCCAGCAGCTGGACAGCGAAGAACACCGGGGAGCTGTTTTTT.

This clonotype was found many times. The chain has TRBV20-1 and TRBJ2-7; the match to TRBD2 covers 7 bases. The junction had 9 bases not matched to a gene; V was cut back by 4 bases and J by 3 bases. Germline CDR1 reads DFQATT; CDR2 reads SNEGSKA (reference sequence). This CDR3 spans 14 amino acids. As DNA, the CDR3 is TGCAGTGCTACGGGGGGTCGAACGCTCTACGAGCAGTACTTC. Protein sequence: CSATGGRTLYEQYF.

This clonotype was observed at least ten times. The chain links TRBV29-1 to TRBJ1-2, with TRBD1 identical over 11 bases. Looked up from germline, CDR1 is SQVTM and CDR2 is ANQGSEA. After removal of 4 bases from V and 3 bases from J, the junction contained 7 bases not matched to a gene. This CDR3 is 15 amino acids long. The CDR3 sequence is CSVVVGQGEDYGYTF. CDR3 coding DNA: TGCAGCGTTGTAGTGGGACAGGGGGAAGACTATGGCTACACCTTC.

The V and J genes are TRBV5-5 and TRBJ1-5; 8 bases are a match to TRBD1. This CDR3 has 15 residues. The V segment lost 4 bases and the J segment 3 bases; nucleotides outside the gene matches: 6. Germline lookup yields CDR1 SGHKS and CDR2 YYEKEE (reference sequence). In DNA, the CDR3 is TGTGCCAGCAGCCCGGAGGACAGGGACAATCAGCCCCAGCATTTT. The encoded protein is CASSPEDRDNQPQHF.

This clonotype has ten or more counts. The chain has TRBV25-1 and TRBJ2-5; D unclear. Trimming removed 3 bases at V and 5 bases at J, with 16 bases between. CDR1 MGHDK and CDR2 SYGVNS come from the germline V gene. This CDR3 comprises 15 residues. The CDR3 sequence is CASSDSPQMEETQYF. The CDR3 region has the DNA TGTGCCAGCAGTGATTCTCCCCAGATGGAGGAGACCCAGTACTTC.

This clonotype was recorded at least ten times. This sequence joins TRBV7-8 and TRBJ2-3; 8 bases agree with TRBD2. Germline-derived CDR1 and CDR2 are SGHVS and FQNEAQ. CDR3 length equals 15 residues. Trimming removed 7 bases from V and 0 bases from J; junction bases left unmatched: 6. CDR3 residues: CASTKTGGSTDTQYF. For the CDR3, the DNA is TGTGCCAGCACCAAAACGGGGGGGAGCACAGATACGCAGTATTTT.

The table lists this clonotype with a few counts. V gene TRBV5-4 combines with J gene TRBJ2-1; D is possibly TRBD1 or TRBD2 (6 bases each). This CDR3 is 19 amino acids long. CDR1 and CDR2 (germline): SGHNT, YYREEE (reference sequence). Trimming cost V 3 bases and J 10 bases, with 32 bases left between them. The CDR3 bases are TGTGCCAGCAGCTCCCCGCCGGGAAGGCGGCCACTCGGGGGCATAGAGCAGTTCTTC. Protein product: CASSSPPGRRPLGGIEQFF.

This clonotype showed up many times. The chain recombines TRBV29-1 with TRBJ2-7; 8 bases agree with TRBD1. Trimming removed 8 bases from V and 2 bases from J; junction bases left unmatched: 11. CDR3 size: 14 residues. Germline V CDR1 and CDR2: SQVTM, ANQGSEA. The CDR3 loop reads CSPPLTGDTYEQYF. The DNA of the CDR3 is TGCAGCCCCCCTTTGACAGGGGATACCTACGAGCAGTACTTC.

V usage is TRBV19 and J usage is TRBJ2-3; 8 bases map to TRBD2. V shed 5 bases, J shed 0 bases, and the junction held 7 bases outside the gene matches. CDR1 LNHDA and CDR2 SQIVND come from the germline V gene (reference sequence). This CDR3 contains 16 residues. The CDR3 nucleotides are TGTGCCAGTAGTCCTCAAGCGGGGGTCAGCACAGATACGCAGTATTTT. Encoded protein: CASSPQAGVSTDTQYF.

The table lists this clonotype with many counts. The gene calls are TRBV5-1 and TRBJ2-2; 8 bases map to TRBD2. V was pared by 0 bases and J by 7 bases, with 2 bases of the junction left unmatched. The CDR3 is 14 residues long. CDR1 is SGHRS and CDR2 is YFSETQ in the germline V gene. The CDR3 nucleotides read TGCGCCAGCAGCTTGGAGCGGGGGAACGGGGAGCTGTTTTTT. As protein: CASSLERGNGELFF.

The sample holds many counts of this clonotype. The chain employs TRBV7-2 and TRBJ1-6; D perhaps matches TRBD1 (5 bases). The V end was cut by 4 bases, the J end by 7 bases, with 11 bases between. The germline V gene encodes CDR1 SGHTA and CDR2 FQGNSA. The CDR3 extends over 14 amino acids. Here the CDR3 DNA reads TGTGCCAGCAGCTACCAGGGCTCCAATTCACCCCTCCACTTT. Translating it yields CASSYQGSNSPLHF.

This clonotype has a handful of counts. The chain couples TRBV29-1 to TRBJ2-3; 9 nucleotides line up with TRBD1. From germline, CDR1 is SQVTM and CDR2 ANQGSEA. The CDR3 covers 15 residues. The junction had 7 bases not matched to a gene; V was cut back by 6 bases and J by 0 bases. The CDR3 nucleotides are TGCAGCGTAGGGGGACAGGGTTTTAGCACAGATACGCAGTATTTT. Translating gives CSVGGQGFSTDTQYF.

The chain carries TRBV12-3 or TRBV12-4 and TRBJ1-5, with TRBD1 as a possible D gene (5 bases). Trimming stripped 5 bases from V and 5 bases from J, with 16 bases between. The length of the CDR3 is 15 residues. The CDR3 DNA is TGTGCCAGCAGTCCGGACATTCTTGTCTATCAGCCCCAGCATTTT. It translates to CASSPDILVYQPQHF.

Only a few counts were recorded for this clonotype. V usage is TRBV15 and J usage is TRBJ2-5; D unclear. Germline-derived CDR1 and CDR2 are LNHNV and YYDKDF (reference sequence). The CDR3 loop spans 13 amino acids. Trimming removed 8 bases at V and 1 base at J, with 11 bases between. DNA for the CDR3: TGTGCCACCGCCCTGGGGATCCAAGAGACCCAGTACTTC. Its protein product is CATALGIQETQYF.